This TCR beta chain derives from a study of patients and donors after allogeneic stem cell transplantation. This CDR3 has 14 residues. V dropped 5 bases and J dropped 2; count of bases not matched to a gene: 4. TCRdb ran MiXCR on the RT-PCR reads and lists one entry per CDR3 protein. The table has about a million distinct CDR3 sequences, roughly 18% seen once. This clonotype was picked up many times. This receptor was obtained from a human donor who was either an allogeneic HSCT recipient or a stem cell or donor lymphocyte infusion donor (not recorded which). It is not recorded whose cells these are; they may come from a transplant donor. The V gene is TRBV12-3 or TRBV12-4, the J gene TRBJ2-7, with 9 bases fitting TRBD1. Sequenced input: blood, either unsorted or a sorted T cell fraction (not recorded which). The CDR3 loop reads CASSTRTGAYEQYF. CDR3 sequence (DNA): TGTGCCAGCAGTACCAGGACAGGGGCCTACGAGCAGTACTTC.